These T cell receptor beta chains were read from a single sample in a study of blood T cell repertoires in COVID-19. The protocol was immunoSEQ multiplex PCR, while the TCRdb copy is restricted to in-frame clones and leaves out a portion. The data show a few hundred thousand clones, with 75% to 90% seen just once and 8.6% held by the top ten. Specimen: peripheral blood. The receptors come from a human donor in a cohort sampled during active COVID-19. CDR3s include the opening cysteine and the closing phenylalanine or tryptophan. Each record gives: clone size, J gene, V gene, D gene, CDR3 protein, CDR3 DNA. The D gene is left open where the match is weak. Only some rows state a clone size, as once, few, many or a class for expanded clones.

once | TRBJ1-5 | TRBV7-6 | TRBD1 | CASSPGTGRNQPQHF | TGTGCCAGCAGCCCGGGGACAGGGCGCAATCAGCCCCAGCATTTT
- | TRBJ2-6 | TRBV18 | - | CASSPAGSGANVLTF | TGTGCCAGCTCACCAGCGGGTTCTGGGGCCAACGTCCTGACTTTC
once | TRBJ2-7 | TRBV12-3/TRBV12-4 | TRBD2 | CASSPGTAGVQYF | TGTGCCAGCAGTCCGGGGACGGCGGGGGTGCAGTACTTC
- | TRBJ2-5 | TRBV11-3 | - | CASSLADQETQYF | TGTGCCAGCAGCTTGGCAGACCAAGAGACCCAGTACTTC
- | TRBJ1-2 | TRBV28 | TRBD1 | CASTDRGLANYGYTF | TGTGCCAGCACGGACAGGGGGTTAGCTAACTATGGCTACACCTTC
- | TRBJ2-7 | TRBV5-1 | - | CASSPRTETYEQYF | TGCGCCAGCAGCCCTCGGACTGAAACCTACGAGCAGTACTTC
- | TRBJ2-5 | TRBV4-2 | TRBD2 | CASSQDEELAGGQETQYF | TGTGCCAGCAGCCAAGATGAGGAGCTAGCGGGAGGGCAAGAGACCCAGTACTTC
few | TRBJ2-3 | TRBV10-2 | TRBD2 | CASTSGSTDTQYF | TGCGCCAGCACTAGCGGGAGTACAGATACGCAGTATTTT
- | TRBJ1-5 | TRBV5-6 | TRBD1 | CASSYGTANQPQHF | TGTGCCAGCAGCTACGGGACAGCAAATCAGCCCCAGCATTTT
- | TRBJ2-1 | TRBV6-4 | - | CASSARSSYNEQFF | TGTGCCAGCAGTGCACGGAGCTCCTACAATGAGCAGTTCTTC
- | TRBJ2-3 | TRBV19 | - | CASSRQVSTDTQYF | TGTGCCAGTAGTCGACAGGTCAGCACAGATACGCAGTATTTT
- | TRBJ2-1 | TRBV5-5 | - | CASSLDSGDIHNEQFF | TGTGCCAGCAGCTTGGACTCGGGGGATATACACAATGAGCAGTTCTTC
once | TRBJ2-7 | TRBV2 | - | CATLPVSNSGYEQYF | TGTGCCACTTTACCCGTGTCAAATTCCGGGTACGAGCAGTACTTC
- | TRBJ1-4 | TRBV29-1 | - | CSVANSQGYNEKLFF | TGCAGCGTGGCCAATTCCCAGGGTTATAATGAAAAACTGTTTTTT
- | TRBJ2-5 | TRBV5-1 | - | CASSLGGWEETQYF | TGCGCCAGCAGCTTGGGCGGGTGGGAAGAGACCCAGTACTTC
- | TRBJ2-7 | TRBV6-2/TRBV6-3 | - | CASSYTTGRKYYEQYF | TGTGCCAGCAGTTACACGACAGGACGGAAATACTACGAGCAGTACTTC
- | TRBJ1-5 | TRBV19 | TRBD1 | CASNVFKTGTGGGQPQHF | TGTGCCAGTAATGTTTTCAAAACCGGGACAGGGGGCGGTCAGCCCCAGCATTTT